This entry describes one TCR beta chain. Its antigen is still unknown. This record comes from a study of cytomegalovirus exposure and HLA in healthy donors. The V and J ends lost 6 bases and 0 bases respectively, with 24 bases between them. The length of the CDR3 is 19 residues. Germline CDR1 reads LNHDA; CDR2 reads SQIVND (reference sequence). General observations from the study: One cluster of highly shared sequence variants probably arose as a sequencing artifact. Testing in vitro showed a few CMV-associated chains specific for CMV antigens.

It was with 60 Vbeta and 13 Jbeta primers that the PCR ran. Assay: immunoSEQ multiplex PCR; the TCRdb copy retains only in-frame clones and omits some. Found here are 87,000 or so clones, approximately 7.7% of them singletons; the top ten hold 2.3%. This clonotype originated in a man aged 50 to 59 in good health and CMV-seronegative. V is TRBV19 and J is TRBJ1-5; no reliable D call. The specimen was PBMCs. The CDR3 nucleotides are TGTGCCAGTAGCCCGAACCTTTTTCTCCCAAGCGATAGCAATCAGCCCCAGCATTTT. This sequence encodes CASSPNLFLPSDSNQPQHF.